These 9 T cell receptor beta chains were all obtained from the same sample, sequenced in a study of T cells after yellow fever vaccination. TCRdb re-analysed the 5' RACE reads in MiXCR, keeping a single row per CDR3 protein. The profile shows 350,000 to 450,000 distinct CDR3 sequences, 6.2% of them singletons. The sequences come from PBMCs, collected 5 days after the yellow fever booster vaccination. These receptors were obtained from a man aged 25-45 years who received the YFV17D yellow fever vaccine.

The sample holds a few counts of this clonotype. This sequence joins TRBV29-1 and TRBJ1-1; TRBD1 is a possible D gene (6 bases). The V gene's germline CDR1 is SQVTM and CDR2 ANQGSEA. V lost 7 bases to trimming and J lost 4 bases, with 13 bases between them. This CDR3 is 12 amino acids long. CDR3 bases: TGCAGCGGCGGACAGCAAGGCACTGAAGCTTTCTTT. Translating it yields CSGGQQGTEAFF.

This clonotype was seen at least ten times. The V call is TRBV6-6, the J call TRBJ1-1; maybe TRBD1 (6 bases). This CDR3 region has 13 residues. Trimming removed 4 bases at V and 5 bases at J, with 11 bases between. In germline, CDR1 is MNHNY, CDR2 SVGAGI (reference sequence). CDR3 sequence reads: CASSSTQGTEAFF. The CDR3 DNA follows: TGTGCCAGCAGTTCTACCCAGGGGACTGAAGCTTTCTTT.

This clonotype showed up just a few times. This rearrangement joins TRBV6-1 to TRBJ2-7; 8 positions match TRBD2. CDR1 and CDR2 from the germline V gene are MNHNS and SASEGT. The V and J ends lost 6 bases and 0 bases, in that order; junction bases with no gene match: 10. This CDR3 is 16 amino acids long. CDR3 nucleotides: TGTGCCAGCAGCCCCGGGGGGGGCAGGGGCTCCTACGAGCAGTACTTC. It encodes CASSPGGGRGSYEQYF.

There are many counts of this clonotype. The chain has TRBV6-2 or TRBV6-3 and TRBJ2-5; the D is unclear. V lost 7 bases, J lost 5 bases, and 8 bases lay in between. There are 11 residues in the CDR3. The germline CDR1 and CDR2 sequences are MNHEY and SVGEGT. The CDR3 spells CASTHEETQYF. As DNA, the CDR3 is TGTGCCAGCACCCACGAGGAGACCCAGTACTTC.

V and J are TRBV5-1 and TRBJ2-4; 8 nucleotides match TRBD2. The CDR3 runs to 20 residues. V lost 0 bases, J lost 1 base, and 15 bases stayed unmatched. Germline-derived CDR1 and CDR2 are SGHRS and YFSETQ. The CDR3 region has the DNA TGCGCCAGCAGCTTGGAGGCCAGCGGGAGTATTAGAACGGCCAAAAACATTCAGTACTTC. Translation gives CASSLEASGSIRTAKNIQYF.

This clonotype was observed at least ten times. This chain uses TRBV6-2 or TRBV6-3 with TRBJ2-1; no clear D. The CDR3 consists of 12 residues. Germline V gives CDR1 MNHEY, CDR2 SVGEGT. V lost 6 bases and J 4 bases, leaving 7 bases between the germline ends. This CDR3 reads CASSPFYNEQFF. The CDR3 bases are TGTGCCAGCAGCCCATTTTACAATGAGCAGTTCTTC.

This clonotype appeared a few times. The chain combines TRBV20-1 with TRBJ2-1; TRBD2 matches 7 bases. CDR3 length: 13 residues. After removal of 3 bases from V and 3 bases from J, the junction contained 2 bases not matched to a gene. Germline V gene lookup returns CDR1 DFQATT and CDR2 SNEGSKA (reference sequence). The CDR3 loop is CSARGGDYNEQFF. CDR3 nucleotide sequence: TGCAGTGCTAGGGGGGGGGACTACAATGAGCAGTTCTTC.

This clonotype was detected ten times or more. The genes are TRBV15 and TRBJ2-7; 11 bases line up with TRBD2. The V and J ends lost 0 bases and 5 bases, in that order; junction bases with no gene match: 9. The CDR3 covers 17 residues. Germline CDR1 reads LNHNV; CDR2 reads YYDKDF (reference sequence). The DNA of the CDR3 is TGTGCCACCAGCAGAGATCCAGCTAGCGGGAGGTTACACGAGCAGTACTTC. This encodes CATSRDPASGRLHEQYF.

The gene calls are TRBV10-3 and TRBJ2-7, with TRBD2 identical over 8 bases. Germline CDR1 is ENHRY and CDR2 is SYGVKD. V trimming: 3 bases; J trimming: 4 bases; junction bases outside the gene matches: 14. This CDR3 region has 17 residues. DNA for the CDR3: TGTGCCATCAGTGACCTGGTCGGAAAAGCGGGAGAGTACGAGCAGTACTTC. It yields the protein CAISDLVGKAGEYEQYF.